This is a list of T cell receptor beta chains from one sample in a study of T cell responses to AZD1222 COVID-19 vaccine. Clones were sequenced by immunoSEQ multiplex PCR, and TCRdb holds only the in-frame ones, with some missing. The sample shows some 150,000 clones, roughly 93% of them seen only once. The sequencing here drew on peripheral blood, taken on day 0 of MenACWY control vaccination. The receptors were gathered from an adult in good health. Each CDR3 is given without its conserved first and last residue. Fields, in order: V gene, CDR3 protein.

>TRBV3-1/TRBV3-2
ASSQGGRNSYNEQF
>TRBV28
ATETAGNTIY
>TRBV18
ASSPTGTEAF
>TRBV2
ASSEAFGRGTEAF
>TRBV4-2
ASSQGTSGAYNEQF
>TRBV11-2
ASRPKQF
>TRBV21-1
ASSSSGGSGNTIY
>TRBV2
ASTRTGVYEQY
>TRBV2
ASSETRATNEKLF
>TRBV7-9
ASGSGSYNEQF
>TRBV12-3/TRBV12-4
ASSRTGNTEAF
>TRBV7-8
ASSLEVAGLSYEQY
>TRBV9
ASSAQSVQGYEQY
>TRBV5-6
ASSLRGAGYGYT
>TRBV2
ASSREPGRHEQF
>TRBV5-1
ASSIGTEDYSNQPQH
>TRBV12-3/TRBV12-4
ASTGGSQETQY
>TRBV3-1/TRBV3-2
ASSQGGRTDTQY
>TRBV19
ASSILPSSSPLH
>TRBV27
ASSLLAGGPTDTQY
>TRBV7-2
ASSQGLAGGNEQF
>TRBV5-1
ASSYESQETQY
>TRBV16
ASSPDKKDGYT
>TRBV7-2
ASSPLPTVMNTEAF
>TRBV18
ASSPSPSGISYEQY
>TRBV7-2
ASSLSFQYEQY
>TRBV19
ASSRRMNTEAF
>TRBV4-1
ASSQGPFWRTTSYNEQF
>TRBV5-1
ASGFGQGAETQY
>TRBV11-3
ASSLTIGGTGELF
>TRBV28
ASVRLGVNTEAF
>TRBV2
ASRGTGFGEKLF
>TRBV15
ATSRDDIEAF
>TRBV28
ASSTGTSGVLYEQY
>TRBV15
ATSRRTSGQGTEAF
>TRBV5-6
ASSATWGNTIY
>TRBV30
AWSSPVGRERSYEQY
>TRBV5-1
ASSWTGQNTEAF
>TRBV6-5
ASSFGQWRTGELF
>TRBV19
ASSTRTGQDGYT
>TRBV2
ASSRFGGLF
>TRBV4-1
ASSQGQGSVALH
>TRBV15
ATSREIGTTEAF
>TRBV5-6
ASSSGGWKTGKAF
>TRBV28
ASRSSTPNTGELF
>TRBV28
ASSLIRRGQETQY
>TRBV3-1/TRBV3-2
ASSQQRGKLF
>TRBV6-1
ASSDRGDRDGYT
>TRBV6-5
ASSRDRALPQH
>TRBV7-2
ASSLGRTGGYGNTIY
>TRBV1
TSSTLAQSRANVLT
>TRBV28
ASSFSGSSYEQY
>TRBV14
ASSQDLASFGGTQY